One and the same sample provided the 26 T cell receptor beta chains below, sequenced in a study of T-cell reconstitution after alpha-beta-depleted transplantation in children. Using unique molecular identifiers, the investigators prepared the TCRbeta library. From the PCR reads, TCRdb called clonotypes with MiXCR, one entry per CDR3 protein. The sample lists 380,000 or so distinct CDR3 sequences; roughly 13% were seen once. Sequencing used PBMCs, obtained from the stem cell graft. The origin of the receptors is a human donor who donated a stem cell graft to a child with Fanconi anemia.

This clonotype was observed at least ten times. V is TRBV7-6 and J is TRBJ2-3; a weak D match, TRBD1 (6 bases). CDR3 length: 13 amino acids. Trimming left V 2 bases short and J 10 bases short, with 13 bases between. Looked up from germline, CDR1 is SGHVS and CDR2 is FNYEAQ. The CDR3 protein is CASSLNKGHSQYF. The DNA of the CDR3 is TGTGCCAGCAGCTTAAACAAGGGACATTCGCAGTATTTT.

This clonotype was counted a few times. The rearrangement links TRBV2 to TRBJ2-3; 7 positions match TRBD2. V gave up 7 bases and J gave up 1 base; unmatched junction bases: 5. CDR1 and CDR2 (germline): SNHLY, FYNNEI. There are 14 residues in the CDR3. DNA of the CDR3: TGTGCCAGCATGCGACGGGAGGGCACAGATACGCAGTATTTT. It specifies CASMRREGTDTQYF.

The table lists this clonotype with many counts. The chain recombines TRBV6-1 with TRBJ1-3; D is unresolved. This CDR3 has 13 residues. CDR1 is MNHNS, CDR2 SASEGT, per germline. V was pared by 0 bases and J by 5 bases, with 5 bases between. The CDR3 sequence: CASSEAWRNTIYF. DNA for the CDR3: TGTGCCAGCAGTGAAGCTTGGAGAAACACCATATATTTT.

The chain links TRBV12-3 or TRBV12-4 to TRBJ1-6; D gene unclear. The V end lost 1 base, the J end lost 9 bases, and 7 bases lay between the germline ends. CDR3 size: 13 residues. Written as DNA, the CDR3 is TGTGCCAGCAGTTTAGATTCCCTTTCACCCCTCCACTTT. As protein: CASSLDSLSPLHF.

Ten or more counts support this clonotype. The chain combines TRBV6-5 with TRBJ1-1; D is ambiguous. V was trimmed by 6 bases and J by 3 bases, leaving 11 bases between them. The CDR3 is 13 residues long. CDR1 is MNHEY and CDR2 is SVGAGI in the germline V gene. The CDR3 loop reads CASRAGRDTEAFF. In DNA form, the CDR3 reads TGTGCCAGCAGGGCCGGAAGGGACACTGAAGCTTTCTTT.

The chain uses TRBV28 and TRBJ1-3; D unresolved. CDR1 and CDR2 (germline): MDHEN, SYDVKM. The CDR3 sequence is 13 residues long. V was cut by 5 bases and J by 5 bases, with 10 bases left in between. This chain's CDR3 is CASSPRLRNTIYF. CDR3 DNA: TGTGCCAGCAGTCCACGACTCAGAAACACCATATATTTT.

The CDR3 spells CSARDRVDTDTQYF. CDR3 in DNA: TGCAGTGCTAGGGACAGGGTAGACACAGATACGCAGTATTTT. The V gene is TRBV20-1, the J gene TRBJ2-3; TRBD1 agrees at 8 bases. Germline V gives CDR1 DFQATT, CDR2 SNEGSKA (reference sequence). The length of the CDR3 is 14 residues. The V segment lost 3 bases and the J segment 2 bases; nucleotides outside the gene matches: 4.

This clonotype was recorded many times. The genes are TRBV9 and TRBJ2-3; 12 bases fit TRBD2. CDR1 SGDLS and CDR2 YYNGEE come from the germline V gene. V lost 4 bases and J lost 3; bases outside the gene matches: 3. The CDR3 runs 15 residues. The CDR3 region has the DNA TGTGCCAGCAGCTCCACTAGCGGGGGGACAGATACGCAGTATTTT. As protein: CASSSTSGGTDTQYF.

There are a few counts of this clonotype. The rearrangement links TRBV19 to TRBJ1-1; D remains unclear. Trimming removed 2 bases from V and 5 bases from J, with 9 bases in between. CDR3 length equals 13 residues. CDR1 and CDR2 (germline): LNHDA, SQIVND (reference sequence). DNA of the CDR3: TGTGCCAGTAGTATAAGGCGGTCAACTGAAGCTTTCTTT. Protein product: CASSIRRSTEAFF.

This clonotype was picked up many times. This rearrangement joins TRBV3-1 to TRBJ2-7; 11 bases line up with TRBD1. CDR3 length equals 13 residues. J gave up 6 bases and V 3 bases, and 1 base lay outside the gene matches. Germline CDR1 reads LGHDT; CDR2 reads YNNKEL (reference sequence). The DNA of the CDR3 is TGTGCCAGCAGCCACGGACAGGGGGCCGAGCAGTACTTC. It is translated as CASSHGQGAEQYF.

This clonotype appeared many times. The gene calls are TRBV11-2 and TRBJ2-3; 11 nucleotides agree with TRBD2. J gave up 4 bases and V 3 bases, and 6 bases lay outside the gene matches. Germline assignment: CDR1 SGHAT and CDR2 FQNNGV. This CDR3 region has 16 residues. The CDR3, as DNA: TGTGCCAGCAGCTTGAGACTAGCGGGGACCGCAGATACGCAGTATTTT. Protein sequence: CASSLRLAGTADTQYF.

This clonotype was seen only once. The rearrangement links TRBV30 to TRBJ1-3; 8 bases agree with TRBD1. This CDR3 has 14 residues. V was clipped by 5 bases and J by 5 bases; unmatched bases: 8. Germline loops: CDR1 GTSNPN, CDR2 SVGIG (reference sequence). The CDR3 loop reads CAWVPGQARNTIYF. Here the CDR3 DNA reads TGTGCCTGGGTGCCGGGACAGGCCCGAAACACCATATATTTT.

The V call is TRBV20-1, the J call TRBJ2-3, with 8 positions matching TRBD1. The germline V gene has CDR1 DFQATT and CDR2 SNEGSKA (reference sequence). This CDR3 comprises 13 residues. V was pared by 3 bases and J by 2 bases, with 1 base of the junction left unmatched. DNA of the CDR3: TGCAGTGCTAGGGGACAGGTCACAGATACGCAGTATTTT. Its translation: CSARGQVTDTQYF.

CDR3 nucleotides: TGTGCCAGCAGCTTTCGTTGGGGAGCAGATACGCAGTATTTT. It translates to CASSFRWGADTQYF. The rearrangement joins TRBV7-2 to TRBJ2-3; D possibly corresponds to TRBD2 (5 bases). V lost 3 bases and J 4 bases, leaving 11 bases between the germline ends. Per germline, CDR1 SGHTA and CDR2 FQGNSA. There are 14 residues in the CDR3.

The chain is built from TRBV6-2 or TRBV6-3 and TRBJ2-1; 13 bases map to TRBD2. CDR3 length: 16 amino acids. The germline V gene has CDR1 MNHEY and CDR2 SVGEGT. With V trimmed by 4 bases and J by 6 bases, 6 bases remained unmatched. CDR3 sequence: CASSSLLAGGSNEQFF. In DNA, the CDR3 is TGTGCCAGCAGTTCTTTACTAGCGGGGGGGAGCAATGAGCAGTTCTTC.

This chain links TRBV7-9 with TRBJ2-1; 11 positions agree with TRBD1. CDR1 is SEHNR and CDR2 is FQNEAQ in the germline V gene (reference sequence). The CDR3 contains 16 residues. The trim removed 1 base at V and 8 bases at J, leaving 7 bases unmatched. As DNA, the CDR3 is TGTGCCAGCAGCTTAGGGACAGGGGGCTTCCCGGATGAGCAGTTCTTC. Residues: CASSLGTGGFPDEQFF. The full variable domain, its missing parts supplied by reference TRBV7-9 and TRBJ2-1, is DTGVSQNPRHKITKRGQNVTFRCDPISEHNRLYWYRQTLGQGPEFLTYFQNEAQLEKSRLLSDRFSAERPKGSFSTLEIQRTEQGDSAMYLCASSLGTGGFPDEQFFGPGTRLTVL.

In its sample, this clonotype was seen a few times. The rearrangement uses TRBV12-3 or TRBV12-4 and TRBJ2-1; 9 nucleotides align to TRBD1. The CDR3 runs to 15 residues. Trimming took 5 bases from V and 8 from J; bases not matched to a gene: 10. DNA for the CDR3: TGTGCCAGCAGTCGTCCGGGACAGGGTTTTCATGAGCAGTTCTTC. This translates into CASSRPGQGFHEQFF.

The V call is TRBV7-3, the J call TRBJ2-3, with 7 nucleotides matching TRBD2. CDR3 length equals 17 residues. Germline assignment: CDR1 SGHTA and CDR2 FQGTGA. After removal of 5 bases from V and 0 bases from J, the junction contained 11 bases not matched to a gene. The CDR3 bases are TGTGCCAGCAGCCCGGGGGAGGGGATCACTAGCACAGATACGCAGTATTTT. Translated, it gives CASSPGEGITSTDTQYF. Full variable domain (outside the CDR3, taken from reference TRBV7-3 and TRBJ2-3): GAGVSQTPSNKVTEKGKYVELRCDPISGHTALYWYRQSLGQGPEFLIYFQGTGAADDSGLPNDRFFAVRPEGSVSTLKIQRTERGDSAVYLCASSPGEGITSTDTQYFGPGTRLTVL.

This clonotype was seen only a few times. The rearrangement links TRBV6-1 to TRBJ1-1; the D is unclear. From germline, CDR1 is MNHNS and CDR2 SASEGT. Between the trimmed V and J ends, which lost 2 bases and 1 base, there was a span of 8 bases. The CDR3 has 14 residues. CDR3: CASSERQKNTEAFF. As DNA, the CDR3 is TGTGCCAGCAGTGAACGGCAGAAGAACACTGAAGCTTTCTTT.

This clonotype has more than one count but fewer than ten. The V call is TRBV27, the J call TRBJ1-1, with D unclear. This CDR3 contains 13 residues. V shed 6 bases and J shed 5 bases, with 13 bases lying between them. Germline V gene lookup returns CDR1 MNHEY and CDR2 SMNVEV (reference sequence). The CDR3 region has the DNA TGTGCCAGCAGGGTTTTGGTGGGAACTGAAGCTTTCTTT. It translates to CASRVLVGTEAFF.

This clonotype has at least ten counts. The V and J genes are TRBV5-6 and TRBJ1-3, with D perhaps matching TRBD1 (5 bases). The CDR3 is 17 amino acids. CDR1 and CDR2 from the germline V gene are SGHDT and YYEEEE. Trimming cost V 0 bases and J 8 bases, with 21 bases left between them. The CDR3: CASSLAQTGTRGYTIYF. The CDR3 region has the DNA TGTGCCAGCAGCTTGGCACAGACGGGGACCCGCGGTTACACCATATATTTT. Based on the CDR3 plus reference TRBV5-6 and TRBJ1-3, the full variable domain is DAGVTQSPTHLIKTRGQQVTLRCSPKSGHDTVSWYQQALGQGPQFIFQYYEEEERQRGNFPDRFSGHQFPNYSSELNVNALLLGDSALYLCASSLAQTGTRGYTIYFGEGSWLTVV.

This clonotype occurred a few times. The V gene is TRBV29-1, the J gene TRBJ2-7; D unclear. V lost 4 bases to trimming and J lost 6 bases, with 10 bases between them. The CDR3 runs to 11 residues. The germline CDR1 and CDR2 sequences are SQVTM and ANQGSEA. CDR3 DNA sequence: TGCAGCGTTGGGGGTCGCGGCGAGCAGTACTTC. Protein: CSVGGRGEQYF.

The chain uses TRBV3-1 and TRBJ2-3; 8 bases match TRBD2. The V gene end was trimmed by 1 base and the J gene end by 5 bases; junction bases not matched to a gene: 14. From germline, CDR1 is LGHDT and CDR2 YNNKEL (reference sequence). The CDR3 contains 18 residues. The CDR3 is CASSQGIWAGGRGDTQYF. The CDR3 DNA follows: TGTGCCAGCAGCCAAGGAATATGGGCGGGGGGTCGCGGAGATACGCAGTATTTT.

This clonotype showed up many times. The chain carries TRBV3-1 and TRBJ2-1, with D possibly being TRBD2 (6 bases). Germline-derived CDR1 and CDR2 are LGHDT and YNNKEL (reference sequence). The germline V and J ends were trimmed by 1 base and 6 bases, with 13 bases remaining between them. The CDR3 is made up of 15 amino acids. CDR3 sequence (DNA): TGTGCCAGCAGCCAAGGAGCGGGCCCAGGCAATGAGCAGTTCTTC. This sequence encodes CASSQGAGPGNEQFF.

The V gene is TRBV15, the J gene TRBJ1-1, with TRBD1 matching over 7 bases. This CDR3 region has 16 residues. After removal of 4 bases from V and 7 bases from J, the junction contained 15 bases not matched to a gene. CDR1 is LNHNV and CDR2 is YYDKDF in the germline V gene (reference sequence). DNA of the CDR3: TGTGCCACCAGCAAAGGGACAGAGTTTTTAGGGGATGAAGCTTTCTTT. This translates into CATSKGTEFLGDEAFF. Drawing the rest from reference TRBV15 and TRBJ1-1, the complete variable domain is DAMVIQNPRYQVTQFGKPVTLSCSQTLNHNVMYWYQQKSSQAPKLLFHYYDKDFNNEADTPDNFQSRRPNTSFCFLDIRSPGLGDTAMYLCATSKGTEFLGDEAFFGQGTRLTVV.

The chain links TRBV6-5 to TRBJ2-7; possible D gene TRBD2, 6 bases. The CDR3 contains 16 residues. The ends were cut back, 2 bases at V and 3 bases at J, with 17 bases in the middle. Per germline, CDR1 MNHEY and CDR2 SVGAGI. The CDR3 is CASSYTGVDVLYEQYF. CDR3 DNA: TGTGCCAGCAGTTACACGGGGGTGGACGTACTCTACGAGCAGTACTTC.